These 25 T cell receptor beta chains were all obtained from the same sample, sequenced in a study of response to subunit inactivated influenza vaccine. TCRdb reanalysed the RT-PCR reads using MiXCR and keeps one entry per CDR3 protein. Among about 310,000 distinct CDR3 sequences, 20% to 25% were seen once, and the ten largest hold 10% to 13%. The material sequenced was PBMCs from blood, taken about 19 months after vaccination. The receptors come from a man aged 45 to 75 who received an inactivated influenza vaccine.

The chain links TRBV3-1 to TRBJ1-1; TRBD1 aligns across 8 bases. This CDR3 has 14 residues. The germline gives CDR1 LGHDT, CDR2 YNNKEL (reference sequence). J lost 7 bases, V lost 4 bases, and 8 bases had no gene match. CDR3 bases: TGTGCCAGCAGCCCCAGGCAGGGGGCGAGTGAAGCTTTCTTT. Encoded protein: CASSPRQGASEAFF.

This clonotype was detected many times. The junction does not match germline at one end; this may be a read error. This chain links TRBV4-1 with TRBJ1-6, with 8 bases that match TRBD1. The CDR3 is 14 amino acids. The germline V gene encodes CDR1 MGHRA and CDR2 YSYEKL. CDR3 sequence (DNA): TGTGCCAGCAGCCACGGACAGGGCAATTCACCCCTCCACTTT. Its translation is CASSHGQGNSPLHF.

The chain uses TRBV7-2 and TRBJ1-2; D remains unclear. Germline V lookup: CDR1 SGHTA, CDR2 FQGNSA. V was pared by 5 bases and J by 1 base, with 17 bases between. The CDR3 contains 16 residues. DNA of the CDR3: TGTGCCAGCAGCCCCACCTTTGGACGGGATAACTATGGCTACACCTTC. It codes for CASSPTFGRDNYGYTF.

This clonotype was picked up a small number of times. The V call is TRBV2, the J call TRBJ1-2; D uncertain. Trimming took off 2 bases at V and 7 bases at J, with 11 bases between the two ends. Per germline, CDR1 SNHLY and CDR2 FYNNEI. This CDR3 has 13 residues. The CDR3 region has the DNA TGTGCCAGCAGTGAAATAGGGAATCCTGGCTACACCTTC. This gives the protein CASSEIGNPGYTF.

The chain recombines TRBV5-1 with TRBJ2-1, with 7 bases lining up with TRBD2. The length of the CDR3 is 18 residues. Per the germline V gene, CDR1 is SGHRS and CDR2 is YFSETQ. V gave up 2 bases and J gave up 5 bases; unmatched junction bases: 16. The CDR3 reads CASSFFSSGLADNNEQFF. In DNA, the CDR3 is TGCGCCAGCAGCTTCTTTTCTTCGGGGCTAGCGGATAACAATGAGCAGTTCTTC.

This clonotype was observed many times. V is TRBV5-1 and J is TRBJ1-1, with 8 bases that match TRBD1. In germline, CDR1 is SGHRS, CDR2 YFSETQ. This CDR3 is 13 amino acids long. After removal of 4 bases from V and 6 bases from J, the junction contained 5 bases not matched to a gene. CDR3 coding DNA: TGCGCCAGCAGCCCTGGACAGGGTGCTGAAGCTTTCTTT. Translation: CASSPGQGAEAFF.

There are a few counts of this clonotype. The chain has TRBV7-6 and TRBJ1-2, with D uncertain. CDR3 size: 15 residues. Trimming stripped 11 bases from V and 5 bases from J, with 24 bases between. CDR1 is SGHVS, CDR2 FNYEAQ, per germline. The CDR3 protein is CAPRRKFPAGYGYTF. CDR3 sequence (DNA): TGTGCCCCCCGCAGGAAATTCCCAGCCGGTTATGGCTACACCTTC.

The chain uses TRBV28 and TRBJ1-2; 9 bases line up with TRBD1. The CDR3 has 14 amino acids. Per the germline V gene, CDR1 is MDHEN and CDR2 is SYDVKM. V dropped 6 bases and J dropped 4; count of bases not matched to a gene: 6. The CDR3 DNA is TGTGCCAGCAGGCTTCCGGGACAGGGCTATGGCTACACCTTC. Translating gives CASRLPGQGYGYTF.

This clonotype was detected only a few times. The DNA for the CDR3 is TGCGCCAGCAGCTCACAGGGGTGGGGCACTGAAGCTTTCTTT. As protein: CASSSQGWGTEAFF. The rearrangement links TRBV5-1 to TRBJ1-1; TRBD1 agrees at 7 bases. The germline V gene encodes CDR1 SGHRS and CDR2 YFSETQ. Unmatched junction bases numbered 6, after V lost 3 bases and J lost 4 bases. The CDR3 spans 14 residues.

This clonotype showed up just once. The chain uses TRBV4-1 and TRBJ2-2, with TRBD2 matching over 7 bases. This CDR3 has 16 residues. Per the germline V gene, CDR1 is MGHRA and CDR2 is YSYEKL. Trimming at V came to 4 bases and at J to 6 bases, leaving 11 bases not matched to a gene. The CDR3 nucleotides read TGCGCCAGCAGCCGGGGGAGCGGGGACGGCGCCGGGGAGCTGTTTTTT. Translation: CASSRGSGDGAGELFF.

This clonotype was seen at least ten times. The chain carries TRBV19 and TRBJ1-1; D is possibly TRBD1 (6 bases). Per germline, CDR1 LNHDA and CDR2 SQIVND (reference sequence). Trimming took off 5 bases at V and 4 bases at J, with 17 bases between the two ends. The CDR3 has 15 residues. The CDR3 DNA is TGTGCCAGTAGTTCTCCACAGGGTTCGAGCACTGAAGCTTTCTTT. Translated, it gives CASSSPQGSSTEAFF.

The genes are TRBV6-5 and TRBJ2-3, with TRBD1 as a possible D gene (6 bases). CDR3 length: 15 amino acids. Germline CDR1 MNHEY, CDR2 SVGAGI. The germline V and J ends were trimmed by 3 bases and 1 base, with 11 bases remaining between them. The CDR3 is CASSYESGGTDTQYF. The CDR3 nucleotides read TGTGCCAGCAGTTATGAGTCAGGGGGCACAGATACGCAGTATTTT.

V gene TRBV9 combines with J gene TRBJ2-2; TRBD2 matches 13 bases. V was clipped by 4 bases and J by 6 bases; unmatched bases: 12. Germline V gene lookup returns CDR1 SGDLS and CDR2 YYNGEE. The CDR3 is 18 residues long. CDR3 amino acids: CASSQTGTSGIRAGELFF. The CDR3 DNA sequence: TGTGCCAGCAGCCAAACCGGGACTAGCGGGATTAGGGCCGGGGAGCTGTTTTTT. Full variable domain (rest looked up from reference TRBV9 and TRBJ2-2): DSGVTQTPKHLITATGQRVTLRCSPRSGDLSVYWYQQSLDQGLQFLIQYYNGEERAKGNILERFSAQQFPDLHSELNLSSLELGDSALYFCASSQTGTSGIRAGELFFGEGSRLTVL.

The chain employs TRBV5-5 and TRBJ2-7; 7 nucleotides agree with TRBD2. Germline CDR1 and CDR2: SGHKS and YYEKEE (reference sequence). This CDR3 has 15 amino acids. V dropped 4 bases and J dropped 2; count of bases not matched to a gene: 9. The CDR3 region has the DNA TGTGCCAGCAGCCCCGGGACTACCGTCGCCTACGAGCAGTACTTC. It translates to CASSPGTTVAYEQYF.

This chain connects TRBV5-8 to TRBJ1-5, with D hard to call. Germline CDR1 and CDR2: SGHTS and YDEGEE. The CDR3 has 12 residues. With 4 bases removed from V and 7 bases from J, the gap between germline ends came to 9 bases. The CDR3 DNA reads TGTGCCAGCAGCCCCACGCTCCAGCCCCAGCATTTT. Protein sequence: CASSPTLQPQHF.

This clonotype appeared a few times. The chain joins TRBV7-9 to TRBJ2-5; no definite D call. The CDR3 covers 13 residues. Trimming took 1 base from V and 5 from J, leaving 8 bases between them. Germline CDR1 and CDR2: SEHNR and FQNEAQ (reference sequence). The CDR3 DNA is TGTGCCAGCAGCTTAGGATTATGGGAGACCCAGTACTTC. It yields the protein CASSLGLWETQYF.

This clonotype was observed a few times. This chain joins TRBV10-3 and TRBJ1-4, with D maybe TRBD1 (6 bases). V was trimmed by 11 bases and J by 5 bases, leaving 15 bases between them. This CDR3 has 13 amino acids. Germline-derived CDR1 and CDR2 are ENHRY and SYGVKD. CDR3 loop: CASQTGTNEKLFF. For the CDR3, the DNA is TGTGCCTCCCAGACAGGCACAAATGAAAAACTGTTTTTT.

This clonotype occurred a few times. V usage is TRBV28 and J usage is TRBJ2-7, with 9 bases lining up with TRBD1. This CDR3 is built from 14 residues. V was pared by 8 bases and J by 4 bases, with 9 bases of the junction left unmatched. The germline V gene has CDR1 MDHEN and CDR2 SYDVKM. CDR3 nucleotides: TGTGCCAGCTCCGTAGAGGACAGGGGATACGAGCAGTACTTC. Encoded protein: CASSVEDRGYEQYF.

The chain uses TRBV4-1 and TRBJ1-1; no reliable D call. From germline, CDR1 is MGHRA and CDR2 YSYEKL. V was trimmed by 2 bases and J by 0 bases, leaving 10 bases between them. The CDR3 is 15 amino acids. CDR3 in DNA: TGCGCCAGCAGCCAAAGGACGGCTTTGAACACTGAAGCTTTCTTT. Amino acids: CASSQRTALNTEAFF.

The V gene is TRBV7-2, the J gene TRBJ1-6; the D is unclear. This CDR3 comprises 13 residues. V was clipped by 1 base and J by 8 bases, with 6 bases between them. Germline values: CDR1 SGHTA, CDR2 FQGNSA. Written as DNA, the CDR3 is TGTGCCAGCAGCTTAGAGCCGTATTCACCCCTCCACTTT. Encoded protein: CASSLEPYSPLHF. The full variable domain, its missing parts supplied by reference TRBV7-2 and TRBJ1-6, is GAGVSQSPSNKVTEKGKDVELRCDPISGHTALYWYRQSLGQGLEFLIYFQGNSAPDKSGLPSDRFSAERTGGSVSTLTIQRTQQEDSAVYLCASSLEPYSPLHFGNGTRLTVT.

This clonotype appeared a single time. The chain employs TRBV16 and TRBJ1-1, with a possible D match to TRBD1 (5 bases). V gave up 4 bases and J gave up 6 bases, with 15 bases separating them. The CDR3 extends over 14 amino acids. The germline V gene encodes CDR1 KGHSY and CDR2 FQNENV. CDR3 amino acids: CASSREVKGPEAFF. Written as DNA, the CDR3 is TGTGCCAGCAGCCGAGAGGTCAAGGGGCCTGAAGCTTTCTTT.

The V call is TRBV7-2, the J call TRBJ1-2, with a tentative D call TRBD1 (6 bases). V gave up 1 base and J gave up 8 bases, with 14 bases separating them. Per the germline V gene, CDR1 is SGHTA and CDR2 is FQGNSA. The CDR3 extends over 14 amino acids. CDR3 DNA sequence: TGTGCCAGCAGCTTAGTCACAGGGAATAGGGGCTACACCTTC. It yields the protein CASSLVTGNRGYTF.

This clonotype has at least ten counts. The V call is TRBV4-2, the J call TRBJ1-4; the D gene is possibly TRBD1 (5 bases). Trimming shortened V by 0 bases and J by 6 bases, and 11 bases separated the two germline ends. CDR3 length equals 15 residues. Germline assignment: CDR1 LGHNA and CDR2 YNFKEQ. CDR3 loop: CASSQDMAGYEKLFF. The CDR3 DNA reads TGTGCCAGCAGCCAAGATATGGCAGGGTATGAAAAACTGTTTTTT.

This clonotype was counted only a few times. This chain links TRBV28 with TRBJ2-1; the D gene is possibly TRBD1 (6 bases). CDR1 is MDHEN and CDR2 is SYDVKM in the germline V gene. The length of the CDR3 is 14 residues. With 8 bases removed from V and 4 bases from J, the gap between germline ends came to 15 bases. The CDR3 loop reads CASRKQGYYNEQFF. CDR3 in DNA: TGTGCCAGCCGAAAACAGGGATATTACAATGAGCAGTTCTTC.

This rearrangement joins TRBV6-1 to TRBJ2-5; D is undetermined. The CDR3 sequence is 14 residues long. Germline V gene lookup returns CDR1 MNHNS and CDR2 SASEGT. The V end was cut by 6 bases, the J end by 2 bases, with 13 bases between. The CDR3 nucleotides are TGTGCCAGCAGGGTGACGGCGGATCAAGAGACCCAGTACTTC. Translated: CASRVTADQETQYF.